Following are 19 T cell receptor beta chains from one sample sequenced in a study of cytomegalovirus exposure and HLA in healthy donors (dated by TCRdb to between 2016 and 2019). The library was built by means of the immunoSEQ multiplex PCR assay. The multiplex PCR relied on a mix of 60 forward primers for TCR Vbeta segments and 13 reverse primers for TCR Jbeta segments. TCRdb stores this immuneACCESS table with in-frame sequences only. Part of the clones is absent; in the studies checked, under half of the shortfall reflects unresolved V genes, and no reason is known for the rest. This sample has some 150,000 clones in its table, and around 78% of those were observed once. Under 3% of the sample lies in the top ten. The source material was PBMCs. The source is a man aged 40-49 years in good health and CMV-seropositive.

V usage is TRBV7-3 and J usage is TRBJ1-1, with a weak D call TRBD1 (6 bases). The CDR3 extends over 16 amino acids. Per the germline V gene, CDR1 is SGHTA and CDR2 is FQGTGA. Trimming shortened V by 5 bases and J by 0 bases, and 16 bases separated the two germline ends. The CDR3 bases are TGTGCCAGCAGCCCGGGGGGCGTGGGATTGAACACTGAAGCTTTCTTT. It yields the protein CASSPGGVGLNTEAFF.

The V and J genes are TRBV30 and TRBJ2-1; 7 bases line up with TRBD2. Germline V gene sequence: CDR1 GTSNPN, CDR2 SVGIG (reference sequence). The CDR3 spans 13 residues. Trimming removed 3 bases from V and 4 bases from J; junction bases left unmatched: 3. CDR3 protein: CAWRLAVYNEQFF. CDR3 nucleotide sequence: TGTGCCTGGAGGCTAGCGGTATACAATGAGCAGTTCTTC.

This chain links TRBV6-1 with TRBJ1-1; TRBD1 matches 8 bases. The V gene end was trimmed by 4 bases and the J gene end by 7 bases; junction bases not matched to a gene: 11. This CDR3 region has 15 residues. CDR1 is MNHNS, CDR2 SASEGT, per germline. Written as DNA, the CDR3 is TGTGCCAGCAGTGTTGCAGGGGGCGTTTATATTGAAGCTTTCTTT. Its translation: CASSVAGGVYIEAFF.

The CDR3 region is CAVSGSPTGELFF. The CDR3 DNA reads TGTGCCGTAAGCGGGAGCCCCACCGGGGAGCTGTTTTTT. This chain connects TRBV6-6 to TRBJ2-2, with 8 bases lining up with TRBD2. Germline V gene lookup returns CDR1 MNHNY and CDR2 SVGAGI (reference sequence). The CDR3 is 13 residues long. The V and J ends lost 11 bases and 4 bases, in that order; junction bases with no gene match: 6.

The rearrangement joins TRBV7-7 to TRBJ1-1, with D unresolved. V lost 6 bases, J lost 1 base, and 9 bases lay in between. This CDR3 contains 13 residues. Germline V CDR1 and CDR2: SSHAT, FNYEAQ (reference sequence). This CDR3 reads CASSSGWNTEAFF. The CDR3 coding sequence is TGTGCCAGCAGTTCCGGTTGGAACACTGAAGCTTTCTTT. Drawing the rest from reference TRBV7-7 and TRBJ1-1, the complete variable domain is GAGVSQSPRYKVTKRGQDVTLRCDPISSHATLYWYQQALGQGPEFLTYFNYEAQPDKSGLPSDRFSAERPEGSISTLTIQRTEQRDSAMYRCASSSGWNTEAFFGQGTRLTVV.

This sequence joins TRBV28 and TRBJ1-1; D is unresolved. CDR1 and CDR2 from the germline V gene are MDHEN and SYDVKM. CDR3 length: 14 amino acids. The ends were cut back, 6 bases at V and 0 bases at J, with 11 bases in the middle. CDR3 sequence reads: CASRHSRLNTEAFF. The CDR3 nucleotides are TGTGCCAGCAGACACTCCAGGCTGAACACTGAAGCTTTCTTT. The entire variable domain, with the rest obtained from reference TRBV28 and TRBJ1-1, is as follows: DVKVTQSSRYLVKRTGEKVFLECVQDMDHENMFWYRQDPGLGLRLIYFSYDVKMKEKGDIPEGYSVSREKKERFSLILESASTNQTSMYLCASRHSRLNTEAFFGQGTRLTVV.

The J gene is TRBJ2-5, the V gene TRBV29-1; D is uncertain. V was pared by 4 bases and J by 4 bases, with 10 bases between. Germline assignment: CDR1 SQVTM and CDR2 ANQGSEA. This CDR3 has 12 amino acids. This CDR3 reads CSVARRRETQYF. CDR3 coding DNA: TGCAGCGTTGCCCGCCGGAGAGAGACCCAGTACTTC. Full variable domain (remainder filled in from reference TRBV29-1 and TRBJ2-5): SAVISQKPSRDICQRGTSLTIQCQVDSQVTMMFWYRQQPGQSLTLIATANQGSEATYESGFVIDKFPISRPNLTFSTLTVSNMSPEDSSIYLCSVARRRETQYFGPGTRLLVL.

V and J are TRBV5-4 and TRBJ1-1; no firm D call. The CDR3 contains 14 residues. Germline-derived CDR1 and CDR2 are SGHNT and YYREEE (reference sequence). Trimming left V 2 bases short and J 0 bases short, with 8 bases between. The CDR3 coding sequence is TGTGCCAGCAGCTTCAGATCCATGAACACTGAAGCTTTCTTT. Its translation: CASSFRSMNTEAFF.

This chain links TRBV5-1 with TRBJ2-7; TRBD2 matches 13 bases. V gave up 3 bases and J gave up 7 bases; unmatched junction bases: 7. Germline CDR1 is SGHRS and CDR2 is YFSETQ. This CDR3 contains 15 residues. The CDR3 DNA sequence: TGCGCCAGCAGCTCACAAGGACTAGCGGGAGTGGAGCAGTACTTC. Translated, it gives CASSSQGLAGVEQYF.

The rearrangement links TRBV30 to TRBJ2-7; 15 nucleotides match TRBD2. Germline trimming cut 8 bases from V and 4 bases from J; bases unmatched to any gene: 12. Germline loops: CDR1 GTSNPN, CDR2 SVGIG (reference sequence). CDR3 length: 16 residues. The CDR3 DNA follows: TGTGCCGGAGAGCCGGGACTAGCGGGGGGTCCATACGAGCAGTACTTC. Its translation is CAGEPGLAGGPYEQYF.

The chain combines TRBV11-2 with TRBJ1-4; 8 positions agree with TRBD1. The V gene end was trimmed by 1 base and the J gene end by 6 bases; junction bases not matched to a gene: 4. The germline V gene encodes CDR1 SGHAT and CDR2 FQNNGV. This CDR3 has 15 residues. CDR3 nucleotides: TGTGCCAGCAGCTTAGTTACAGGGGGGGATGAAAAACTGTTTTTT. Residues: CASSLVTGGDEKLFF.

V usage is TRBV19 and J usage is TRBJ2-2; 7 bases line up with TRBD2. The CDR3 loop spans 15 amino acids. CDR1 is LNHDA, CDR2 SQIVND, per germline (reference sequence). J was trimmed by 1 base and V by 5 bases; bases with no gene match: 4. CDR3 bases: TGTGCCAGTAGTCGTCCTAGCGGGAACACCGGGGAGCTGTTTTTT. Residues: CASSRPSGNTGELFF.

CDR3 nucleotide sequence: TGTGCCTGGAACCGACAGGGGGCTGAAGCTTTCTTT. Its translation: CAWNRQGAEAFF. The chain employs TRBV30 and TRBJ1-1; TRBD1 aligns across 9 bases. CDR3 length equals 12 residues. Germline CDR1 reads GTSNPN; CDR2 reads SVGIG (reference sequence). V trimming: 4 bases; J trimming: 6 bases; junction bases outside the gene matches: 3.

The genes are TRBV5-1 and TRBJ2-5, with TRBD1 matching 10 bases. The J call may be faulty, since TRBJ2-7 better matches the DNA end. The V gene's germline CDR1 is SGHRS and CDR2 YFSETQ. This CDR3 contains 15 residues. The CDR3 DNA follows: TGCGCCAGCAGCGACCGGGACAGGGGACCCTACGAGCAGTACTTC. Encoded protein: CASSDRDRGPYEQYF.

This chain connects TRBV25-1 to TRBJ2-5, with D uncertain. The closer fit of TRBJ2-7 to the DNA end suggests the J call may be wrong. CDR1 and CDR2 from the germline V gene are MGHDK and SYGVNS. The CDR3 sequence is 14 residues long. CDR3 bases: TGTGCCAGCAGTGAACCCGGCGAGGCACACGAGCAGTACTTC. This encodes CASSEPGEAHEQYF.

The CDR3 protein is CASSLNPSGSGGDEQYF. The CDR3 DNA is TGTGCCAGCAGTTTAAACCCTAGCGGGAGTGGAGGCGACGAGCAGTACTTC. The rearrangement links TRBV27 to TRBJ2-5, with 10 bases lining up with TRBD2. Matching the DNA end better, TRBJ2-7 makes the J call doubtful. Germline values: CDR1 MNHEY, CDR2 SMNVEV (reference sequence). The CDR3 runs 17 residues.

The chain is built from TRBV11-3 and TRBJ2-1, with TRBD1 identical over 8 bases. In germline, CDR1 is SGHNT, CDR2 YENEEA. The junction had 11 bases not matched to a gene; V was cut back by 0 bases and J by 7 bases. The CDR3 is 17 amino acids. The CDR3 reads CASSLEGTGGLGNEQFF. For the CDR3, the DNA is TGTGCCAGCAGCTTAGAAGGGACAGGCGGTTTGGGGAATGAGCAGTTCTTC.

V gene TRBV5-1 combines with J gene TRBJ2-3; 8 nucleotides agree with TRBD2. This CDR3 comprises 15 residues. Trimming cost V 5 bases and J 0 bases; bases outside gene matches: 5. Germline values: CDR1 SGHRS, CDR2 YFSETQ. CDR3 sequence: CASRPLAGSTDTQYF. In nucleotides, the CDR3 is TGCGCCAGCAGACCCTTAGCGGGAAGCACAGATACGCAGTATTTT.

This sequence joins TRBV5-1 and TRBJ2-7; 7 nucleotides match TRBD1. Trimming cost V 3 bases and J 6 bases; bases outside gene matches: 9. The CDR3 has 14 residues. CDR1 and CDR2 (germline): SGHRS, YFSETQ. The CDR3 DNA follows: TGCGCCAGCAGCTATGGACAGGAAGGGGTCGAGCAGTACTTC. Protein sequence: CASSYGQEGVEQYF. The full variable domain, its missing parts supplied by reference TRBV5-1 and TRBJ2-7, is KAGVTQTPRYLIKTRGQQVTLSCSPISGHRSVSWYQQTPGQGLQFLFEYFSETQRNKGNFPGRFSGRQFSNSRSEMNVSTLELGDSALYLCASSYGQEGVEQYFGPGTRLTVT.